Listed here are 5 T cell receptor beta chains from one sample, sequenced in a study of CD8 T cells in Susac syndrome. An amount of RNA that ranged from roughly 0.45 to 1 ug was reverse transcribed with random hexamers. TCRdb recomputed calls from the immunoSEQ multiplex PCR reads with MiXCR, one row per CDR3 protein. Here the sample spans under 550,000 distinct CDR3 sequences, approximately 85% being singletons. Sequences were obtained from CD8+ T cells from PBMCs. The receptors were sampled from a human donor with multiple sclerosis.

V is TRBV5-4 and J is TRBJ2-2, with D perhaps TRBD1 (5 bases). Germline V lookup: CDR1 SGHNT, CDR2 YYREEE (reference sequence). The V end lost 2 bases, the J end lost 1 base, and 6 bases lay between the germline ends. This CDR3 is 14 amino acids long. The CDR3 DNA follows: TGTGCCAGCAGCTTCAGGGAGAACACCGGGGAGCTGTTTTTT. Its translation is CASSFRENTGELFF. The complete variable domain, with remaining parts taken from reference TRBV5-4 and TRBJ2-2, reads ETGVTQSPTHLIKTRGQQVTLRCSSQSGHNTVSWYQQALGQGPQFIFQYYREEENGRGNFPPRFSGLQFPNYSSELNVNALELDDSALYLCASSFRENTGELFFGEGSRLTVL.

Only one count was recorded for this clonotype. The CDR3 coding sequence is TGCGCCAGCAGCTACTCGGGACTTACGGGGGATACGCAGTATTTT. Its protein is CASSYSGLTGDTQYF. The chain couples TRBV5-1 to TRBJ2-3; D is perhaps TRBD2 (6 bases). The germline V gene has CDR1 SGHRS and CDR2 YFSETQ. V lost 3 bases to trimming and J lost 6 bases, with 17 bases between them. The CDR3 spans 15 residues.

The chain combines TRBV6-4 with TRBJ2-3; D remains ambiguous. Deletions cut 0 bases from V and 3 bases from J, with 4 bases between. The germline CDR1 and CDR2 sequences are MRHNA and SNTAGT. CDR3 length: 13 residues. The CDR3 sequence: CASSDSATDTQYF. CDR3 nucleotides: TGTGCCAGCAGTGACTCGGCAACAGATACGCAGTATTTT.

The chain's CDR3 is CASSLVSNSYNEQFF. For the CDR3, the DNA is TGTGCCAGCAGCTTGGTCTCCAACTCCTACAATGAGCAGTTCTTC. The J gene is TRBJ2-1, the V gene TRBV7-8; D is ambiguous. V was clipped by 3 bases and J by 0 bases, with 9 bases between them. The length of the CDR3 is 15 residues. Germline V CDR1 and CDR2: SGHVS, FQNEAQ. The full variable domain, with the rest looked up from reference TRBV7-8 and TRBJ2-1, is GAGVSQSPRYKVAKRGQDVALRCDPISGHVSLFWYQQALGQGPEFLTYFQNEAQLDKSGLPSDRFFAERPEGSVSTLKIQRTQQEDSAVYLCASSLVSNSYNEQFFGPGTRLTVL.

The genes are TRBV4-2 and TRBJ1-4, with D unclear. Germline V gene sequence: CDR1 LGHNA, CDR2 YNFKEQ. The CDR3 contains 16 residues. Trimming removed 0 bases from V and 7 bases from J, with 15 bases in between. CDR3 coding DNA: TGTGCCAGCAGCCAAGATCGGGCTGAGTGGAGTGAAAAACTGTTTTTT. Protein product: CASSQDRAEWSEKLFF.